This TCR beta chain originates from a study of blood T cell repertoires in COVID-19. For the study at large: Donors in the United States, Italy and Spain gave samples during acute or convalescent COVID-19. Sample material is recorded as cDNA or gDNA derived from T cells, B-cell-depleted T cells, or PBMCs.

Original data processing: By means of reference gene primer amplification, nucleated cell counts were estimated. The method was immunoSEQ multiplex PCR; TCRdb's version includes in-frame clones alone and lacks a portion of them. From that table come the V and J calls and clone size; the DNA was used to work out D and trimming. The sample includes about 59,000 clones, around 79% of them seen just once. V lost 3 bases and J 5 bases, leaving 15 bases between the germline ends. CDR1 is SGHRS and CDR2 is YFSETQ in the germline V gene. There are 14 residues in the CDR3. The clonotype was recovered from a woman between 50 and 59 years old with active or convalescent COVID-19. The sample was peripheral blood. This rearrangement joins TRBV5-1 to TRBJ2-7; weak D call: TRBD1 (6 bases). CDR3 bases: TGCGCCAGCAGCTCGCCGGGACATCGGAACGAGCAGTACTTC. Translation gives CASSSPGHRNEQYF.